This TCR beta chain was recovered during a study of blood T cell repertoires in COVID-19. Study at large: Italy, Spain and the United States were the sources of the convalescent and acute COVID-19 samples. Nucleic acid was either cDNA or gDNA, and it came from T cells, B-cell-depleted T cells, or PBMCs.

Methods used by the authors: Researchers report that nucleated cell counts were estimated from reference gene primer amplification. Profiling relied on immunoSEQ multiplex PCR, and the TCRdb table lists in-frame clones only, not all of them. V and J calls and clone size are as listed in that table; D and trimming were resolved from the DNA. The sample lists approximately 190,000 clones, around 79% occurring once. Germline CDR1 reads DFQATT; CDR2 reads SNEGSKA (reference sequence). V lost 7 bases and J 2 bases, leaving 8 bases between the germline ends. CDR3 length: 11 amino acids. The gene calls are TRBV20-1 and TRBJ2-5; D may be TRBD1 (5 bases). Specimen: peripheral blood. The receptor comes from a man in his fifties or sixties with active or convalescent COVID-19. The CDR3 sequence is CSGHRQETQYF. The CDR3 nucleotides read TGCAGTGGGCACAGGCAAGAGACCCAGTACTTC.